Shown below are 14 T cell receptor beta chains from a single sample sequenced in a study of blood T cell repertoires in COVID-19. Assay: immunoSEQ multiplex PCR; the TCRdb copy retains only in-frame clones and omits some. The sample contains some 240,000 clones, less than 85% of which appear only once. Sequencing was performed on peripheral blood. Receptors originate from a woman aged 70-85 years with acute or convalescent COVID-19.

This clone came up a few times. The gene calls are TRBV11-2 and TRBJ2-5, with 8 nucleotides matching TRBD1. With 2 bases clipped from V and 5 bases from J, the junction kept 7 bases outside the gene matches. Germline CDR1 SGHAT, CDR2 FQNNGV. The CDR3 runs 15 residues. The CDR3 protein is CASSLQGARGETQYF. The CDR3 DNA reads TGTGCCAGCAGCTTACAGGGGGCCAGGGGGGAGACCCAGTACTTC.

This chain links TRBV4-2 with TRBJ2-5; 9 positions agree with TRBD2. V was clipped by 2 bases and J by 4 bases; unmatched bases: 11. The V gene's germline CDR1 is LGHNA and CDR2 YNFKEQ. This CDR3 comprises 17 residues. The CDR3 nucleotides read TGTGCCAGCAGCCAATCCCCGGGACTAGCAATCCCAGAGACCCAGTACTTC. This gives the protein CASSQSPGLAIPETQYF.

This clone was detected only a few times. V is TRBV6-6 and J is TRBJ2-7; maybe TRBD2 (5 bases). CDR3 length equals 13 residues. The germline CDR1 and CDR2 sequences are MNHNY and SVGAGI (reference sequence). Deletions cut 7 bases from V and 4 bases from J, with 14 bases between. The CDR3 region is CASMTGNKYEQYF. CDR3 bases: TGTGCCAGCATGACGGGGAATAAGTACGAGCAGTACTTC.

This chain joins TRBV9 and TRBJ2-5; 8 positions match TRBD1. CDR3 length equals 14 residues. Looked up from germline, CDR1 is SGDLS and CDR2 is YYNGEE. The V gene end was trimmed by 0 bases and the J gene end by 6 bases; junction bases not matched to a gene: 4. CDR3 region: CASSVEARGQTQYF. CDR3 bases: TGTGCCAGCAGCGTAGAGGCCAGGGGGCAGACCCAGTACTTC.

The gene calls are TRBV2 and TRBJ2-1, with 12 bases matching TRBD2. The CDR3 is 13 amino acids. With 6 bases clipped from V and 15 bases from J, the junction kept 9 bases outside the gene matches. Germline CDR1 SNHLY, CDR2 FYNNEI. Written as DNA, the CDR3 is TGTGCCAGCAGCCAGACTAGCGGGGGCTTGTGGTTCTTC. Its translation: CASSQTSGGLWFF. Combining the CDR3 with reference TRBV2 and TRBJ2-1 gives the whole variable domain EPEVTQTPSHQVTQMGQEVILRCVPISNHLYFYWYRQILGQKVEFLVSFYNNEISEKSEIFDDQFSVERPDGSNFTLKIRSTKLEDSAMYFCASSQTSGGLWFFGPGTRLTVL.

This clone was counted only a few times. The V and J genes are TRBV7-2 and TRBJ2-5; D might be TRBD2 (6 bases). Trimming pared 4 bases from V and 3 bases from J, leaving 12 bases between. The CDR3 contains 14 residues. CDR1 is SGHTA and CDR2 is FQGNSA in the germline V gene. The CDR3 sequence: CASSSPAGKETQYF. DNA of the CDR3: TGTGCCAGCAGCTCACCAGCGGGTAAAGAGACCCAGTACTTC.

This chain links TRBV27 with TRBJ2-1; tentatively, D is TRBD1 (6 bases). The CDR3 is 16 residues long. The V end lost 5 bases, the J end lost 2 bases, and 16 bases lay between the germline ends. Per germline, CDR1 MNHEY and CDR2 SMNVEV (reference sequence). CDR3 sequence: CASSNTGLPTYNEQFF. Here the CDR3 DNA reads TGTGCCAGCAGTAATACAGGGCTACCCACCTACAATGAGCAGTTCTTC.

This sequence joins TRBV6-5 and TRBJ1-1, with a tentative D call TRBD1 (5 bases). This CDR3 has 13 amino acids. Per germline, CDR1 MNHEY and CDR2 SVGAGI. The V end lost 6 bases, the J end lost 2 bases, and 10 bases lay between the germline ends. The CDR3 DNA reads as TGTGCCAGCAGATGGAGGGGTAACACTGAAGCTTTCTTT. Its protein product is CASRWRGNTEAFF.

V usage is TRBV19 and J usage is TRBJ2-5; 7 bases align to TRBD2. The V segment lost 6 bases and the J segment 4 bases; nucleotides outside the gene matches: 5. Germline V lookup: CDR1 LNHDA, CDR2 SQIVND (reference sequence). There are 13 residues in the CDR3. The chain's CDR3 is CASRGGLGETQYF. The CDR3 nucleotides read TGTGCCAGTAGGGGGGGGTTAGGAGAGACCCAGTACTTC.

The chain links TRBV14 to TRBJ1-1; 8 bases fit TRBD1. The germline gives CDR1 SGHDN, CDR2 FVKESK. After removal of 0 bases from V and 5 bases from J, the junction contained 2 bases not matched to a gene. The CDR3 is 14 residues long. The CDR3 nucleotides are TGTGCCAGCAGCCAAGAACAGGGGGGTACTGAAGCTTTCTTT. Residues: CASSQEQGGTEAFF. Supplemented by reference TRBV14 and TRBJ1-1, the full variable domain reads EAGVTQFPSHSVIEKGQTVTLRCDPISGHDNLYWYRRVMGKEIKFLLHFVKESKQDESGMPNNRFLAERTGGTYSTLKVQPAELEDSGVYFCASSQEQGGTEAFFGQGTRLTVV.

V usage is TRBV4-1 and J usage is TRBJ1-2; possibly TRBD1 for D (5 bases). Germline V CDR1 and CDR2: MGHRA, YSYEKL. This CDR3 is 13 amino acids long. The V end was cut by 5 bases, the J end by 6 bases, with 13 bases between. CDR3 nucleotide sequence: TGCGCCAGCAGCGCCCCGGGGGGGGATGGCTACACCTTC. This encodes CASSAPGGDGYTF.

This clone was found a few times. CDR3 loop: CASSGGQARSYQPQHF. The CDR3 DNA follows: TGTGCCAGCAGTGGTGGACAGGCCCGTTCTTATCAGCCCCAGCATTTT. The rearrangement links TRBV6-1 to TRBJ1-5; 7 bases fit TRBD1. This CDR3 is built from 16 residues. V dropped 4 bases and J dropped 5; count of bases not matched to a gene: 11. Germline V lookup: CDR1 MNHNS, CDR2 SASEGT.

The chain joins TRBV6-5 to TRBJ1-5; 7 bases map to TRBD1. Germline V gives CDR1 MNHEY, CDR2 SVGAGI. V was clipped by 6 bases and J by 6 bases; unmatched bases: 8. CDR3 length: 14 amino acids. CDR3 protein: CASRKTQGSQPQHF. CDR3 DNA: TGTGCCAGCAGGAAAACACAGGGGTCTCAGCCCCAGCATTTT.

The genes are TRBV9 and TRBJ2-3; 9 bases align to TRBD2. After removal of 3 bases from V and 1 base from J, the junction contained 9 bases not matched to a gene. Germline-derived CDR1 and CDR2 are SGDLS and YYNGEE. The length of the CDR3 is 17 residues. CDR3 nucleotides: TGTGCCAGCAGCGCTCTGTCGCGGGGGGGCGGCACAGATACGCAGTATTTT. Amino acid sequence: CASSALSRGGGTDTQYF.